The T cell receptor (beta chain) described here comes from a study of identical twins. Study results and caveats: Weaker excess twin sharing was observed in beta out-of-frame sequences. Part of the zero-insertion signal could reflect confounding by invariant MAIT and iNKT cells. The study found excess low generation probability among twin-shared out-of-frame alpha sequences.

CDR1 and CDR2 (germline): MDHEN, SYDVKM. J gave up 3 bases and V 4 bases, and 11 bases lay outside the gene matches. The CDR3 loop spans 17 amino acids. In its sample, this clonotype was seen a few times. The antigen is unknown. A universal primer site was added by template switching, and unique molecular identifiers were carried by the cDNA. In TCRdb, the 5' RACE reads were re-called with MiXCR into one record per CDR3 protein. This table has around 1.7 million distinct CDR3 sequences, around a third appearing once. The V call is TRBV28, the J call TRBJ2-1; 8 bases match TRBD2. The TCR originated in a newborn girl in good health. The sequencing input was cord blood. As DNA, the CDR3 is TGTGCCAGCAGTTCAAGATCGGGAGGGCCTATCTACAATGAGCAGTTCTTC. This encodes CASSSRSGGPIYNEQFF. Full variable domain (missing parts from reference TRBV28 and TRBJ2-1): DVKVTQSSRYLVKRTGEKVFLECVQDMDHENMFWYRQDPGLGLRLIYFSYDVKMKEKGDIPEGYSVSREKKERFSLILESASTNQTSMYLCASSSRSGGPIYNEQFFGPGTRLTVL.